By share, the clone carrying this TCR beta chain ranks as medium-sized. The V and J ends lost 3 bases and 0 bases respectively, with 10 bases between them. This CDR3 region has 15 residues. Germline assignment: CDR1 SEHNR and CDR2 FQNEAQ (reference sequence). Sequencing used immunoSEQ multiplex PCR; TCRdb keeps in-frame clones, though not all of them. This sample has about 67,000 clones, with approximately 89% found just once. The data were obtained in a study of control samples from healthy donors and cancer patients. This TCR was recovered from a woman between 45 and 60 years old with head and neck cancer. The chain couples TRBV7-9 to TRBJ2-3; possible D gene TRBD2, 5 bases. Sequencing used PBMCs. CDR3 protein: CASSLEAASTDTQYF. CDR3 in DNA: TGTGCCAGCAGCTTGGAGGCGGCCAGCACAGATACGCAGTATTTT.